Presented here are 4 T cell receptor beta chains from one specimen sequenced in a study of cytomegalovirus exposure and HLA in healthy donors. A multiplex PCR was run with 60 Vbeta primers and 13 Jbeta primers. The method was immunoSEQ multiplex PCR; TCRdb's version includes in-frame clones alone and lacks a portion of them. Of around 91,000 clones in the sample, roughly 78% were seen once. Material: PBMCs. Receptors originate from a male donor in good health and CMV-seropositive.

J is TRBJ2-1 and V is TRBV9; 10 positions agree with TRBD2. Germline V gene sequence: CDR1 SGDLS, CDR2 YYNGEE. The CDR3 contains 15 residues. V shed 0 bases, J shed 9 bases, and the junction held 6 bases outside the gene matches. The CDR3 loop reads CASSVASGSSIEQFF. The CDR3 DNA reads TGTGCCAGCAGCGTAGCTAGCGGGAGCTCTATTGAGCAGTTCTTC.

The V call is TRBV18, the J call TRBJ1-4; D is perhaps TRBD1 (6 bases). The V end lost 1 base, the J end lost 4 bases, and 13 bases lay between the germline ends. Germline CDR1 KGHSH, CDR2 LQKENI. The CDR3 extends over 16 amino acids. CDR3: CASSPRTLRGNEKLFF. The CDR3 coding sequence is TGTGCCAGCTCACCACGGACTCTCAGGGGTAATGAAAAACTGTTTTTT.

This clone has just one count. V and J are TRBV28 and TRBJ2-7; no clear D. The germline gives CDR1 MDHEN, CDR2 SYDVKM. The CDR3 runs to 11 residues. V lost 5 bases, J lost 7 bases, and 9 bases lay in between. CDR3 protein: CASSLGTEQYF. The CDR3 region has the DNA TGTGCCAGCAGTCTAGGTACAGAGCAGTACTTC.

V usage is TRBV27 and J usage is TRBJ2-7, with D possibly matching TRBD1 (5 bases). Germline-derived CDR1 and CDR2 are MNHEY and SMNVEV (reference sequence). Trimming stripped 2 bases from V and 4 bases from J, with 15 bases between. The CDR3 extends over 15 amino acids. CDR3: CASSLTGRIIYEQYF. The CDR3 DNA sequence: TGTGCCAGCAGTTTAACAGGCCGAATTATTTACGAGCAGTACTTC.